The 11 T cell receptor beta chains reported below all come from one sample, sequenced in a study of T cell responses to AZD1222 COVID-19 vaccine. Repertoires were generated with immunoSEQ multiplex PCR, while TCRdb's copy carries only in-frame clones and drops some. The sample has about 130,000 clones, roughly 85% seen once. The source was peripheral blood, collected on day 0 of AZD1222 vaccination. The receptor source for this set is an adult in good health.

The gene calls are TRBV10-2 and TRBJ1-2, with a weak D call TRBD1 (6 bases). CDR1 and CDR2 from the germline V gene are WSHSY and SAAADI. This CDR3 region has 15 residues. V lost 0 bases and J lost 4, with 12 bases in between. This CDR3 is CASSESWGRGYGYTF. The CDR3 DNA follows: TGCGCCAGCAGTGAGTCGTGGGGGCGCGGCTATGGCTACACCTTC.

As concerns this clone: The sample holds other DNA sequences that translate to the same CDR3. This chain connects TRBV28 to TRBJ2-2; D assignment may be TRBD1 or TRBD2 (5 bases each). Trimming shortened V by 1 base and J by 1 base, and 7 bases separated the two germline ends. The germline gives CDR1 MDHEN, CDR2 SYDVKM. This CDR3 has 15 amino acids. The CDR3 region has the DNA TGTGCCAGCAGTTTATCGGGGCAGAACACCGGGGAGCTGTTTTTT. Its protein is CASSLSGQNTGELFF.

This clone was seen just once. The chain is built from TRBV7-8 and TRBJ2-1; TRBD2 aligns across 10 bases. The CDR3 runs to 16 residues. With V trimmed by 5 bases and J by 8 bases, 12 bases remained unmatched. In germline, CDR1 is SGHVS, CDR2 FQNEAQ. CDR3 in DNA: TGTGCCAGCAGCCCCCGGACTAGCGGAGGGAGGGATGAGCAGTTCTTC. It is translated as CASSPRTSGGRDEQFF.

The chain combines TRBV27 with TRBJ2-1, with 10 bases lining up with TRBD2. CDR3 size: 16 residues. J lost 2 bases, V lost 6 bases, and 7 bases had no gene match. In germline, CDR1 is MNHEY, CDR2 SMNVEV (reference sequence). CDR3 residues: CASSLTSGAPYNEQFF. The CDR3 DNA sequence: TGTGCCAGCAGCCTCACTAGCGGGGCCCCCTACAATGAGCAGTTCTTC.

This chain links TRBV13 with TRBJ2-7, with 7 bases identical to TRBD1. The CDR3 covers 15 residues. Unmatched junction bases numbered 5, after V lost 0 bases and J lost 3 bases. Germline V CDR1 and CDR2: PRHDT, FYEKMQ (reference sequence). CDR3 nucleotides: TGTGCCAGCAGCTTAGGCTGGGACAGAGACTACGAGCAGTACTTC. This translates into CASSLGWDRDYEQYF.

In DNA, the CDR3 is TGTGCCAGCAGCCAAACAGGGGGCAGTTCTAATGAAAAACTGTTTTTT. It yields the protein CASSQTGGSSNEKLFF. The gene calls are TRBV4-2 and TRBJ1-4; 9 nucleotides line up with TRBD1. Germline V gives CDR1 LGHNA, CDR2 YNFKEQ. V lost 2 bases, J lost 3 bases, and 4 bases stayed unmatched. The CDR3 has 16 amino acids.

This CDR3 reads CASSSPGPARIYGYTF. The CDR3 DNA sequence: TGTGCCAGCAGCTCCCCAGGGCCGGCGCGGATATATGGCTACACCTTC. V usage is TRBV7-9 and J usage is TRBJ1-2; D may be TRBD1 (5 bases). V was clipped by 4 bases and J by 5 bases, with 20 bases between them. The CDR3 totals 16 residues. The germline V gene encodes CDR1 SEHNR and CDR2 FQNEAQ (reference sequence).

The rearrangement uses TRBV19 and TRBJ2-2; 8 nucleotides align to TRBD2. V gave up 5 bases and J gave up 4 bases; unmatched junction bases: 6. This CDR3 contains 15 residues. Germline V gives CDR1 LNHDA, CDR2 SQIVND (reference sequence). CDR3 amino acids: CASSETSAGTGELFF. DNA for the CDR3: TGTGCCAGTAGTGAGACTAGCGCGGGCACCGGGGAGCTGTTTTTT.

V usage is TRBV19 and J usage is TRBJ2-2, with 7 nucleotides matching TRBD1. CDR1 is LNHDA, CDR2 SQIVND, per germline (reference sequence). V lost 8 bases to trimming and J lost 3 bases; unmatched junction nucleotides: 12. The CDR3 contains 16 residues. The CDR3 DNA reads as TGTGCCAGTGAACATGGGGACAGCCACTACACCGGGGAGCTGTTTTTT. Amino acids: CASEHGDSHYTGELFF.

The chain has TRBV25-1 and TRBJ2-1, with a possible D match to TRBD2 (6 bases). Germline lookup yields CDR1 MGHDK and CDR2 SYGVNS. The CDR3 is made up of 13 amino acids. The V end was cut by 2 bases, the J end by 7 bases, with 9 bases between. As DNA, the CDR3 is TGTGCCAGCAGTGAAGCGGGGCGTAATGAGCAGTTCTTC. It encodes CASSEAGRNEQFF.

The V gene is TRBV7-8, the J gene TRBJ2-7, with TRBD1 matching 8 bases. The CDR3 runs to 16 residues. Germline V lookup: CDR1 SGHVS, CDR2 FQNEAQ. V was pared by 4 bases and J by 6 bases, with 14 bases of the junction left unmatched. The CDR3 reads CASSSYVQGVGGEQYF. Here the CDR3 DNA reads TGTGCCAGCAGCTCCTATGTACAGGGGGTAGGAGGCGAGCAGTACTTC.